Shown below are 28 T cell receptor beta chains from a single sample sequenced in a study of blood T cell repertoires in COVID-19 (TCRdb year 2020). The library was obtained by the immunoSEQ multiplex PCR assay. The source is immuneACCESS, and TCRdb retained only in-frame sequences with V and J called. Part of the clones is not carried over; for the studies checked, unresolved V genes explain less than half of this, and the remainder is unexplained. The sample table records approximately 120,000 clones; more than 65% of these occur just once. The ten largest make up under 8% of the sample. Sequenced material: peripheral blood. These receptors originate from a woman at least 80 years old with active or convalescent COVID-19.

V is TRBV30 and J is TRBJ2-6, with 8 nucleotides matching TRBD1. The germline gives CDR1 GTSNPN, CDR2 SVGIG (reference sequence). This CDR3 comprises 18 residues. Germline trimming cut 7 bases from V and 0 bases from J; bases unmatched to any gene: 14. The CDR3, as DNA: TGTGCCTCTAACAGGGGGTTAGCGAAAAACTCTGGGGCCAACGTCCTGACTTTC. Translating it yields CASNRGLAKNSGANVLTF.

This clone was found once. The V call is TRBV1, the J call TRBJ2-3; TRBD2 is the table's D call and was not checked against the DNA. TRBV1 has pseudogene status. There are 16 residues in the CDR3. In nucleotides, the CDR3 is TGCACCAGCAGCCAAGTAGAACGACTAGCGTTTCTTACGCAGTATTTT. As protein: CTSSQVERLAFLTQYF.

The rearrangement uses TRBV18 and TRBJ2-2, with 10 bases matching TRBD2. V dropped 4 bases and J dropped 5; count of bases not matched to a gene: 10. Germline-derived CDR1 and CDR2 are KGHSH and LQKENI. The CDR3 has 17 residues. The CDR3 DNA reads TGTGCCAGCTCACTGGCCCCAGGACTAGCGGCTACCGGGGAGCTGTTTTTT. This translates into CASSLAPGLAATGELFF.

The chain carries TRBV6-5 and TRBJ2-7, with 7 bases lining up with TRBD2. The V segment lost 4 bases and the J segment 2 bases; nucleotides outside the gene matches: 11. CDR1 and CDR2 (germline): MNHEY, SVGAGI. The CDR3 totals 16 residues. Here the CDR3 DNA reads TGTGCCAGCAGTTTCACCAGATCGGGACTAACCTACGAGCAGTACTTC. This encodes CASSFTRSGLTYEQYF.

V is TRBV5-8 and J is TRBJ2-5; maybe TRBD1 (7 bases). CDR3 length: 15 residues. The V gene lost 4 bases and the J gene lost 4 bases, with 17 bases spanning the gap. The V gene's germline CDR1 is SGHTS and CDR2 YDEGEE. CDR3 loop: CASSPEGAPAETQYF. As DNA, the CDR3 is TGTGCCAGCAGCCCGGAGGGGGCCCCGGCAGAGACCCAGTACTTC.

The V and J genes are TRBV11-2 and TRBJ1-2; D is unclear. This CDR3 has 12 amino acids. Germline assignment: CDR1 SGHAT and CDR2 FQNNGV. V was cut by 3 bases and J by 6 bases, with 8 bases left in between. In nucleotides, the CDR3 is TGTGCCAGCAGCTTTTCCGGGGATGGCTACACCTTC. This translates into CASSFSGDGYTF.

The gene calls are TRBV7-2 and TRBJ2-5; TRBD2 matches at 8 bases. From germline, CDR1 is SGHTA and CDR2 FQGNSA. The CDR3 extends over 14 amino acids. V trimming: 5 bases; J trimming: 7 bases; junction bases outside the gene matches: 9. The CDR3 nucleotides read TGTGCCAGCAGCCCCGGACTAGCTGAGGGGACCCAGTACTTC. Translated, it gives CASSPGLAEGTQYF.

V gene TRBV3-1 (or the pseudogene TRBV3-2) combines with J gene TRBJ1-3, with a tentative D call TRBD1 (5 bases). The CDR3 totals 14 residues. Germline CDR1 reads LGHDT; CDR2 reads YNNKEL (reference sequence). Trimming removed 0 bases from V and 4 bases from J, with 7 bases in between. CDR3 residues: CASSQDAGGNTIYF. The CDR3 DNA follows: TGTGCCAGCAGCCAAGACGCAGGGGGAAACACCATATATTTT.

V usage is TRBV28 and J usage is TRBJ1-1; no clear D. The CDR3 has 14 residues. Germline lookup yields CDR1 MDHEN and CDR2 SYDVKM. The ends were cut back, 3 bases at V and 5 bases at J, with 13 bases in the middle. CDR3 amino acids: CASSFQGSGTEAFF. The CDR3 coding sequence is TGTGCCAGCAGTTTTCAAGGGTCGGGGACTGAAGCTTTCTTT.

The chain joins TRBV21-1 to TRBJ1-2. TRBV21-1 is a pseudogene segment. The CDR3 is 13 residues long. In DNA, the CDR3 is TGTGCCAGGCCACCGAAAAGAGACTATGGCTACACCTTC. It codes for CARPPKRDYGYTF.

This clone occurred a few times. The chain recombines TRBV7-9 with TRBJ2-1, with 10 bases that match TRBD2. Germline values: CDR1 SEHNR, CDR2 FQNEAQ (reference sequence). CDR3 length: 16 residues. The junction had 11 bases not matched to a gene; V was cut back by 5 bases and J by 7 bases. CDR3 amino acids: CASSAQASGSSNEQFF. The CDR3 region has the DNA TGTGCCAGCAGCGCCCAAGCTAGCGGGAGTTCGAATGAGCAGTTCTTC.

This chain joins TRBV5-1 and TRBJ2-1; weak D call: TRBD2 (6 bases). CDR1 and CDR2 (germline): SGHRS, YFSETQ. V was shortened by 4 bases and J by 8 bases, with 19 bases between the two germline ends. The CDR3 is 15 residues long. The CDR3 is CASSPGSARGHEQFF. CDR3 DNA sequence: TGCGCCAGCAGCCCCGGGAGCGCGAGAGGACATGAGCAGTTCTTC.

The chain carries TRBV23-1 and TRBJ2-7; 10 bases are shared with TRBD2. TRBV23-1 is placed among ORFs of uncertain function. The junction had 29 bases not matched to a gene; V was cut back by 4 bases and J by 2 bases. The CDR3 totals 23 residues. Here the CDR3 reads CASSRSLPPKATAPGLATYEQYF. The CDR3 nucleotides read TGCGCCAGCAGTCGATCATTACCTCCAAAAGCGACAGCTCCGGGACTAGCGACCTACGAGCAGTACTTC.

The genes are TRBV11-3 and TRBJ2-7, with 8 positions matching TRBD1. Germline lookup yields CDR1 SGHNT and CDR2 YENEEA. The CDR3 is made up of 15 amino acids. The ends lost 0 bases at V and 3 bases at J; junction bases unmatched: 4. The CDR3 nucleotides read TGTGCCAGCAGCTTAGATGGGACAGGTAGCTACGAGCAGTACTTC. This sequence encodes CASSLDGTGSYEQYF.

V usage is TRBV27 and J usage is TRBJ1-1, with 7 positions matching TRBD1. The CDR3 loop spans 14 amino acids. V lost 5 bases to trimming and J lost 2 bases; unmatched junction nucleotides: 5. CDR1 and CDR2 (germline): MNHEY, SMNVEV (reference sequence). CDR3 nucleotide sequence: TGTGCCAGCAGTGTTGGGACAGCCAACACTGAAGCTTTCTTT. This encodes CASSVGTANTEAFF.

The chain links TRBV5-6 to TRBJ1-1; D not certain. The V end lost 4 bases, the J end lost 4 bases, and 14 bases lay between the germline ends. There are 14 residues in the CDR3. The V gene's germline CDR1 is SGHDT and CDR2 YYEEEE. The CDR3 DNA reads as TGTGCCAGCAGCCCGGACGCCCGGGGCACTGAAGCTTTCTTT. Protein product: CASSPDARGTEAFF.

V and J are TRBV3-1 (or the pseudogene TRBV3-2) and TRBJ2-1; no clear D gene. Trimming pared 4 bases from V and 4 bases from J, leaving 5 bases between. From germline, CDR1 is LGHDT and CDR2 YNNKEL (reference sequence). The CDR3 contains 12 residues. In DNA, the CDR3 is TGTGCCAGCAGCCCCTATTACAATGAGCAGTTCTTC. Its translation is CASSPYYNEQFF.

The V call is TRBV20-1, the J call TRBJ2-7; D not resolved. Trimming stripped 3 bases from V and 5 bases from J, with 11 bases between. The CDR3 length is 12 residues. Germline V gene sequence: CDR1 DFQATT, CDR2 SNEGSKA (reference sequence). The DNA of the CDR3 is TGCAGTGCTAGTTACAATTTAAACGAGCAGTACTTC. Its protein product is CSASYNLNEQYF.

The V call is TRBV10-1, the J call TRBJ2-3, with 10 bases identical to TRBD2. The J segment lost 4 bases and the V segment lost 4 bases, leaving 2 bases of the junction unmatched. This CDR3 is 14 amino acids long. Germline V gene lookup returns CDR1 WNHNN and CDR2 SYGVQD (reference sequence). CDR3 loop: CASSASGRSDTQYF. The CDR3 bases are TGCGCCAGCAGTGCTAGCGGGAGATCAGATACGCAGTATTTT.

The table lists this clone with a few counts. The chain uses TRBV24-1 and TRBJ2-1; 11 nucleotides align to TRBD1. The junction had 10 bases not matched to a gene; V was cut back by 2 bases and J by 8 bases. CDR1 KGHDR and CDR2 SFDVKD come from the germline V gene. The CDR3 totals 17 residues. CDR3 protein: CATSDSRTGGFQHEQFF. CDR3 in DNA: TGTGCCACCAGTGATTCTCGGACAGGGGGCTTTCAGCATGAGCAGTTCTTC.

The chain is built from TRBV5-1 and TRBJ2-3; 14 bases map to TRBD2. The CDR3 is 16 amino acids. V was clipped by 4 bases and J by 3 bases; unmatched bases: 4. Looked up from germline, CDR1 is SGHRS and CDR2 is YFSETQ. CDR3 residues: CASSTGTSGSTDTQYF. Written as DNA, the CDR3 is TGCGCCAGCAGCACCGGGACTAGCGGGAGTACAGATACGCAGTATTTT.

The rearrangement uses TRBV19 and TRBJ2-7; a weak D match, TRBD1 (6 bases). The CDR3 loop spans 11 amino acids. From germline, CDR1 is LNHDA and CDR2 SQIVND (reference sequence). Trimming stripped 9 bases from V and 5 bases from J, with 11 bases between. The CDR3: CARYYRDEQYF. The DNA for the CDR3 is TGTGCCAGGTATTACAGGGACGAGCAGTACTTC.

The J gene is TRBJ2-3, the V gene TRBV18, with D hard to call. CDR1 and CDR2 from the germline V gene are KGHSH and LQKENI. V lost 3 bases to trimming and J lost 4 bases, with 11 bases between them. CDR3 length: 14 amino acids. The CDR3 DNA sequence: TGTGCCAGCTCACCGCAGTCTAGAGCAGATACGCAGTATTTT. This translates into CASSPQSRADTQYF.

This sequence joins TRBV6-2 or TRBV6-3 and TRBJ2-7, with TRBD1 as a possible D gene (6 bases). Trimming removed 5 bases from V and 7 bases from J, with 12 bases in between. This CDR3 contains 12 residues. In germline, CDR1 is MNHEY, CDR2 SVGEGT. CDR3 DNA: TGTGCCAGCAGTCCCCTCGACAGGGAGCAGTACTTC. This translates into CASSPLDREQYF.

The chain uses TRBV3-1 (or the pseudogene TRBV3-2) and TRBJ2-3; 7 positions match TRBD2. CDR1 is LGHDT, CDR2 YNNKEL, per germline (reference sequence). This CDR3 region has 14 residues. The junction had 4 bases not matched to a gene; V was cut back by 4 bases and J by 3 bases. The CDR3 here is CASSPPGLTDTQYF. In nucleotides, the CDR3 is TGTGCCAGCAGCCCCCCGGGACTAACAGATACGCAGTATTTT.

This clone was seen a single time. The V gene is TRBV23-1, the J gene TRBJ1-5, with D unresolved. TRBV23-1 is known as an ORF, though its function is uncertain. The CDR3 covers 14 residues. V was trimmed by 3 bases and J by 5 bases, leaving 11 bases between them. The CDR3 is CASSQEQYYQPQHF. DNA for the CDR3: TGCGCCAGCAGTCAGGAACAGTATTATCAGCCCCAGCATTTT.

The gene calls are TRBV6-2 or TRBV6-3 and TRBJ1-2; TRBD1 is a possible D gene (6 bases). V lost 0 bases and J lost 4, with 9 bases in between. This CDR3 spans 14 amino acids. CDR1 and CDR2 from the germline V gene are MNHEY and SVGEGT. CDR3: CASSYSGQTYGYTF. In DNA form, the CDR3 reads TGTGCCAGCAGTTACTCGGGACAAACCTATGGCTACACCTTC.

The genes are TRBV19 and TRBJ2-2, with TRBD2 matching over 7 bases. The CDR3 runs 16 residues. Per germline, CDR1 LNHDA and CDR2 SQIVND (reference sequence). J was trimmed by 5 bases and V by 3 bases; bases with no gene match: 9. CDR3 bases: TGTGCCAGTAGTATCGGAGGCGGGAGCAAAACCGGGGAGCTGTTTTTT. Translated: CASSIGGGSKTGELFF. The full variable domain, with the rest looked up from reference TRBV19 and TRBJ2-2, is DGGITQSPKYLFRKEGQNVTLSCEQNLNHDAMYWYRQDPGQGLRLIYYSQIVNDFQKGDIAEGYSVSREKKESFPLTVTSAQKNPTAFYLCASSIGGGSKTGELFFGEGSRLTVL.